One sample yielded the 21 T cell receptor beta chains listed below, sequenced in a study of OX40 agonist ivuxolimab in advanced cancers. Assay: immunoSEQ multiplex PCR; the TCRdb copy retains only in-frame clones and omits some. The sample lists around 69,000 clones, 65% to 90% occurring once. The specimen was CD4+ or CD8+ T cells sorted from blood, collected in a trial of the OX40 agonist ivuxolimab. The source is an adult with an advanced solid tumor such as melanoma, head and neck, liver or kidney cancer.

This chain links TRBV7-8 with TRBJ2-2, with unresolved D. From germline, CDR1 is SGHVS and CDR2 FQNEAQ. Deletions cut 2 bases from V and 1 base from J, with 5 bases between. The CDR3 covers 14 residues. The CDR3 region has the DNA TGTGCCAGCAGCTTAAGCAGGAACACCGGGGAGCTGTTTTTT. Translation gives CASSLSRNTGELFF.

The chain joins TRBV11-2 to TRBJ2-3; the match to TRBD2 covers 10 bases. This CDR3 is built from 15 residues. Germline V gives CDR1 SGHAT, CDR2 FQNNGV. J lost 8 bases, V lost 0 bases, and 5 bases had no gene match. In DNA form, the CDR3 reads TGTGCCAGCAGCTTAGAAGCTAGCGGGAGAGCTACGCAGTATTTT. Protein: CASSLEASGRATQYF.

The J gene is TRBJ2-5, the V gene TRBV6-5, with TRBD2 as a possible D gene (5 bases). V was cut by 8 bases and J by 5 bases, with 15 bases left in between. There are 13 residues in the CDR3. CDR1 is MNHEY and CDR2 is SVGAGI in the germline V gene. This CDR3 reads CASVESGGETQYF. The CDR3 DNA is TGTGCCAGCGTTGAGTCCGGCGGGGAGACCCAGTACTTC.

V and J are TRBV28 and TRBJ1-1; possibly TRBD1 for D (6 bases). CDR3 length equals 14 residues. V shed 7 bases and J shed 5 bases, with 17 bases lying between them. Germline CDR1 is MDHEN and CDR2 is SYDVKM. The CDR3 nucleotides are TGTGCCAGCACACCTTACAGGGTAAGGACTGAAGCTTTCTTT. It translates to CASTPYRVRTEAFF.

This rearrangement joins TRBV7-2 to TRBJ1-3; 7 bases fit TRBD1. Trimming removed 1 base from V and 4 bases from J; junction bases left unmatched: 4. From germline, CDR1 is SGHTA and CDR2 FQGNSA. The CDR3 has 15 amino acids. The CDR3 region is CASSLETGSGNTIYF. Here the CDR3 DNA reads TGTGCCAGCAGCTTAGAGACAGGGTCAGGAAACACCATATATTTT.

The chain recombines TRBV4-3 with TRBJ1-3; TRBD1 aligns across 11 bases. Germline V gene data show CDR1 as LGHNA and CDR2 as YSLEER. The junction had 1 base not matched to a gene; V was cut back by 2 bases and J by 7 bases. The CDR3 runs 14 residues. The CDR3 DNA reads TGCGCCAGCAGCCAAAGGGACAGGGGGAACACCATATATTTT. Translation: CASSQRDRGNTIYF.

The chain links TRBV30 to TRBJ1-4; D not resolved. CDR1 and CDR2 from the germline V gene are GTSNPN and SVGIG (reference sequence). Deletions cut 1 base from V and 7 bases from J, with 13 bases between. The CDR3 length is 14 residues. Here the CDR3 DNA reads TGTGCCTGGAGTGGCCGAGTGTTTGGTGAAAAACTGTTTTTT. As protein: CAWSGRVFGEKLFF.

The chain recombines TRBV9 with TRBJ2-3; D is perhaps TRBD2 (5 bases). The V end was cut by 4 bases, the J end by 3 bases, with 15 bases between. This CDR3 region has 15 residues. Germline CDR1 and CDR2: SGDLS and YYNGEE. The CDR3 here is CASSYSALGTDTQYF. The CDR3 DNA sequence: TGTGCCAGCAGCTATAGCGCCCTGGGAACAGATACGCAGTATTTT.

The V call is TRBV7-2, the J call TRBJ2-3; maybe TRBD2 (6 bases). The ends were cut back, 5 bases at V and 2 bases at J, with 17 bases in the middle. The CDR3 loop spans 16 amino acids. The V gene's germline CDR1 is SGHTA and CDR2 FQGNSA. CDR3 in DNA: TGTGCCAGCAGCCCGCTAGCTGGGGGACTCACAGATACGCAGTATTTT. This sequence encodes CASSPLAGGLTDTQYF.

There are a few counts of this clone. The CDR3 here is CASKEGPYGYTF. The DNA for the CDR3 is TGTGCCAGCAAAGAGGGGCCCTATGGCTACACCTTC. The rearrangement joins TRBV28 to TRBJ1-2; weak D call: TRBD1 (5 bases). Trimming left V 7 bases short and J 4 bases short, with 10 bases between. The CDR3 has 12 amino acids. Looked up from germline, CDR1 is MDHEN and CDR2 is SYDVKM.

The V call is TRBV5-1, the J call TRBJ2-1, with 11 bases that match TRBD1. This CDR3 is built from 14 residues. CDR1 and CDR2 (germline): SGHRS, YFSETQ. V lost 7 bases to trimming and J lost 6 bases; unmatched junction nucleotides: 6. CDR3 residues: CASSMGQGVNEQFF. For the CDR3, the DNA is TGCGCCAGCTCCATGGGACAGGGGGTCAATGAGCAGTTCTTC.

The genes are TRBV19 and TRBJ2-7, with 9 bases matching TRBD2. V gave up 0 bases and J gave up 7 bases; unmatched junction bases: 13. The CDR3 sequence is 17 residues long. The germline CDR1 and CDR2 sequences are LNHDA and SQIVND (reference sequence). The CDR3 protein is CASSIEASGTVTGEQYF. The CDR3 coding sequence is TGTGCCAGTAGTATAGAGGCTAGCGGGACCGTGACGGGGGAGCAGTACTTC.

This clone was seen more than once but under ten times. The genes are TRBV2 and TRBJ2-2; D unresolved. Trimming removed 5 bases from V and 0 bases from J, with 10 bases in between. Germline V gives CDR1 SNHLY, CDR2 FYNNEI. The CDR3 has 15 amino acids. The CDR3 DNA follows: TGTGCCAGCAGTTTAGGCAGAGCGAACACCGGGGAGCTGTTTTTT. Encoded protein: CASSLGRANTGELFF.

The chain combines TRBV4-2 with TRBJ2-3; TRBD2 aligns across 7 bases. V shed 0 bases, J shed 9 bases, and the junction held 12 bases outside the gene matches. Germline CDR1 LGHNA, CDR2 YNFKEQ. This CDR3 has 16 amino acids. The DNA for the CDR3 is TGTGCCAGCAGCCAAGAAGGGAGGGTGGCCTTCGGGACGCAGTATTTT. This sequence encodes CASSQEGRVAFGTQYF.

This clone was detected only a few times. The V gene is TRBV28, the J gene TRBJ1-5; D uncertain. Trimming shortened V by 6 bases and J by 7 bases, and 10 bases separated the two germline ends. The CDR3 consists of 12 residues. Germline CDR1 is MDHEN and CDR2 is SYDVKM. The CDR3 here is CASRFHGQPQHF. As DNA, the CDR3 is TGTGCCAGCAGGTTCCACGGACAGCCCCAGCATTTT.

The V gene is TRBV7-9, the J gene TRBJ1-1, with 9 bases aligning to TRBD1. This CDR3 spans 14 amino acids. The germline CDR1 and CDR2 sequences are SEHNR and FQNEAQ (reference sequence). V shed 2 bases and J 11 bases; nucleotides not matched to a gene: 9. The CDR3 sequence is CASSLLGTGSGAFF. The CDR3 bases are TGTGCCAGCAGCTTATTGGGGACAGGGAGTGGGGCTTTCTTT.

J is TRBJ2-3 and V is TRBV10-3; 8 positions agree with TRBD1. This CDR3 region has 17 residues. V trimming: 3 bases; J trimming: 0 bases; junction bases outside the gene matches: 8. Germline V CDR1 and CDR2: ENHRY, SYGVKD. The CDR3 region has the DNA TGTGCCATCAGTGATCCGGACAGGGCGATTAGCACAGATACGCAGTATTTT. Its protein product is CAISDPDRAISTDTQYF.

The chain recombines TRBV29-1 with TRBJ2-5, with 7 bases lining up with TRBD1. The CDR3 consists of 13 residues. Unmatched junction bases numbered 8, after V lost 7 bases and J lost 3 bases. The V gene's germline CDR1 is SQVTM and CDR2 ANQGSEA. This chain's CDR3 is CSGVSGTEETQYF. DNA for the CDR3: TGCAGCGGCGTTTCCGGGACAGAAGAGACCCAGTACTTC.

The genes are TRBV28 and TRBJ2-5; 8 nucleotides agree with TRBD1. Germline V gene sequence: CDR1 MDHEN, CDR2 SYDVKM. The CDR3 runs to 13 residues. Trimming took 7 bases from V and 3 from J; bases not matched to a gene: 4. DNA for the CDR3: TGTGCCAGCACCTTGACAGGGGAAGAGACCCAGTACTTC. Amino acids: CASTLTGEETQYF.

With respect to this clone: A junction boundary mismatches the germline segment, possibly from a read error. The V gene is TRBV5-1, the J gene TRBJ2-2, with D perhaps given as TRBD1 or TRBD2 (6 bases each). Per germline, CDR1 SGHRS and CDR2 YFSETQ. The CDR3 extends over 16 amino acids. The CDR3 here is CASRLGRGPNTGELFF. DNA of the CDR3: TGCGCCAGCAGATTGGGACGGGGGCCGAACACCGGGGAGCTGTTTTTT.

The chain combines TRBV6-4 with TRBJ2-3; D is ambiguous. Germline loops: CDR1 MRHNA, CDR2 SNTAGT. There are 15 residues in the CDR3. Trimming pared 9 bases from V and 2 bases from J, leaving 18 bases between. The CDR3 DNA reads TGTGCCAGTACTATGACAAAGCAAAACACAGATACGCAGTATTTT. Protein: CASTMTKQNTDTQYF.